These T cell receptor beta chains were read from a single sample in a study of beta chain features in type 1 diabetes. The data were produced by immunoSEQ multiplex PCR, yet TCRdb's version contains in-frame clones alone and is incomplete. The table records about 370,000 clones, 9.6% of them present only once. The sequencing sample was made of central memory CD4+ T cells from blood. These receptors originate from a young man with type 1 diabetes. Both conserved end residues are part of each CDR3. The D gene is left open where the match is weak. For some rows the clone size is stated as once, few or many, or as a class when expanded; others skip it.

clone size | J gene | D gene | V gene | CDR3 DNA | CDR3 protein
few | TRBJ1-5 | NA | TRBV19 | TGTGCCAGTAGTCCAACCCATCCTCTTAGACAGCCCCAGCATTTT | CASSPTHPLRQPQHF
NA | TRBJ2-3 | NA | TRBV30 | TGTGCCTGGAGTGTCCCGGGGGCGGGACCAGATACGCAGTATTTT | CAWSVPGAGPDTQYF
NA | TRBJ2-7 | TRBD1 | TRBV27 | TGTGCCAGCAGTTTAACAGGGGGAGGTTACGAGCAGTACTTC | CASSLTGGGYEQYF
NA | TRBJ2-3 | TRBD1 | TRBV7-2 | TGTGCCAGCAGTCTCCGACGGGACAGGCCCACAGATACGCAGTATTTT | CASSLRRDRPTDTQYF
few | TRBJ2-7 | TRBD1 | TRBV5-6 | TGTGCCAGCAGAGCGACCCGGGACAGGGGTGTTTACGAGCAGTACTTC | CASRATRDRGVYEQYF
NA | TRBJ2-3 | TRBD2 | TRBV28 | TGTGCCAGCAGTTTACGGGGGGGGACAGATACGCAGTATTTT | CASSLRGGTDTQYF
many | TRBJ2-2 | TRBD2 | TRBV14 | TGTGCCAGCAGCCGAGGGACTAGCTCGACCGGGGAGCTGTTTTTT | CASSRGTSSTGELFF
NA | TRBJ2-3 | NA | TRBV29-1 | TGCAGCGTTGTGGTGACTCATCTACGAAGGGGAGATACGCAGTATTTT | CSVVVTHLRRGDTQYF
few | TRBJ2-3 | NA | TRBV6-4 | TGTGCCAGCAGTCTAAGGAGCACAGATACGCAGTATTTT | CASSLRSTDTQYF
once | TRBJ2-7 | TRBD1 | TRBV28 | TGTGCCAGCAGTTTATCAGGGGGCGGCGAGCAGTACTTC | CASSLSGGGEQYF
few | TRBJ2-5 | TRBD1 | TRBV5-1 | TGCGCCAGTACCCCTCAGGGGGCGAGCGGAGAGACCCAGTACTTC | CASTPQGASGETQYF
NA | TRBJ1-1 | NA | TRBV28 | TGTGCCAGCAGTCCGTTTCCCAAACGATCCCCTGAGGGTGGTGAAGCTTTCTTT | CASSPFPKRSPEGGEAFF
few | TRBJ2-5 | TRBD2 | TRBV5-4 | TGTGCCAGCAGCTTGGCCTCTAGCGGGATGCGGGAGACCCAGTACTTC | CASSLASSGMRETQYF
NA | TRBJ1-4 | NA | TRBV6-6 | TGTGCCACCCGAGACTGGGGTGAAAAACTGTTTTTT | CATRDWGEKLFF
many | TRBJ2-3 | NA | TRBV28 | TGTGCCAGCAGTTCAAGTAGATGGACGCAGTATTTT | CASSSSRWTQYF
few | TRBJ2-7 | NA | TRBV4-1 | TGCGCCAGCAGCCAAGATCCCTCAGGGGCGGAGGGCTCCTACGAGCAGTACTTC | CASSQDPSGAEGSYEQYF
NA | TRBJ2-3 | TRBD2 | TRBV28 | TGTGCCAGCAGTTACCCCCGGGAGGAGACTAGCGGGAGGGCTGCGCAGTATTTT | CASSYPREETSGRAAQYF
NA | TRBJ1-2 | TRBD1 | TRBV2 | TGTGCCAGCAGCCGACAGGGGGGTGACTATGGCTACACCTTC | CASSRQGGDYGYTF
many | TRBJ1-2 | NA | TRBV27 | TGTGCCAGCAGTTTGGCAGGACGGATCAACACTAACTATGGCTACACCTTC | CASSLAGRINTNYGYTF
few | TRBJ1-2 | NA | TRBV9 | TGTGCCAGCAGCCTAGCCGATAGCGACAGCTATGGCTACACCTTC | CASSLADSDSYGYTF
few | TRBJ2-2 | TRBD1 | TRBV5-6 | TGTGCCAGCAGTCGCCTCGACAGGGGAGCCGGGGAGCTGTTTTTT | CASSRLDRGAGELFF
few | TRBJ2-7 | NA | TRBV28 | TGTGCCAGCAGTTTCAGCTCCTACGAGCAGTACTTC | CASSFSSYEQYF
few | TRBJ1-1 | TRBD1 | TRBV29-1 | TGCAGCGTTGAAGATAATCCAGGGGGCGTGGGGACTGAAGCTTTCTTT | CSVEDNPGGVGTEAFF
NA | TRBJ2-2 | TRBD2 | TRBV28 | TGTGCCAGCAGGACCGGGGGACTAGCGGGGTCCGGGGAGCTGTTTTTT | CASRTGGLAGSGELFF
few | TRBJ1-2 | NA | TRBV7-2 | TGTGCCAGCAGCTTAATCCCAGGTAGTGGCTATGGCTACACCTTC | CASSLIPGSGYGYTF
NA | TRBJ2-7 | NA | TRBV7-9 | TGTGCCAGCAGCTTATCGGCGAACGAGCAGTACTTC | CASSLSANEQYF
few | TRBJ2-7 | NA | TRBV29-1 | TGCAGCGTTAGGACCATTTACGAGCAGTACTTC | CSVRTIYEQYF
few | TRBJ2-4 | NA | TRBV6-1 | TGTGCCAGCAGTGAAGTGGACTATGCTCAAGCCAAAAACATTCAGTACTTC | CASSEVDYAQAKNIQYF
many | TRBJ2-3 | TRBD2 | TRBV7-2 | TGTGCCAGCAGCTTAGTTCCCAGCGGGAGTGGGCCGGATACGCAGTATTTT | CASSLVPSGSGPDTQYF
few | TRBJ2-5 | TRBD2 | TRBV11-1 | TGTGCCAGCAGCTTCGTTAGCGGGAGCCGAGAGACCCAGTACTTC | CASSFVSGSRETQYF
NA | TRBJ1-1 | NA | TRBV7-7 | TGTGCTAGCAGCCCCACTTGGACGGGAGAAGCTTTCTTT | CASSPTWTGEAFF